This T cell receptor beta chain is from a study of blood T cell repertoires in COVID-19 (dated by TCRdb to the early 2020s). Regarding the study in general: Samples from collaborators originated in the United States, Italy and Spain and spanned both the acute and convalescent phases of COVID-19. The dataset comprised deeply sampled blood TCRbeta repertoires from subjects exposed to, actively infected with, or recovered from COVID-19. The material from the prospective study consisted of cDNA or gDNA derived from T cells, B-cell-depleted T cells, or PBMCs. Sample metadata almost always included a de-identified subject ID, COVID-19 status, age in years and sex. The repertoires were released in a freely available public database intended as a resource for research on the immune response to SARS-CoV-2. HLA class I and class II types, where available, came from metadata supplied by the sample provider rather than from assay-based typing. Samples came from the ongoing ImmuneRACE study (first 160 participants) plus 1,254 subjects from 6 global collaborators.

TCRbeta CDR3 regions were amplified from genomic DNA using the immunoSEQ Assay, a bias-controlled multiplex PCR. In the authors' own workflow: Within the assay, amplification of reference gene primers was used to estimate how many nucleated cells each sample contained. To quantify the absolute abundance of each unique TCRbeta CDR3 rearrangement, sequence reads were collapsed and filtered. Productive Simpson clonality was computed per sample as the square root of Simpson's diversity index over productive rearrangements. As stored in TCRdb, this immuneACCESS dataset retains in-frame rearrangements with V and J assigned. A fraction of the clones does not appear; measured against another copy, unresolved V genes explain less than half of the discrepancy, and the remainder lacks a known reason. Clonal size and the V and J genes are those of that table, whereas D and trimming came from the DNA. A total of 170,000 or so clones appear in this sample, roughly 84% of them only once. The ten largest clones take up roughly 2.9% of the sample.

Collaborating institutions collected whole blood in K2EDTA tubes following their own protocols. For TCRbeta analysis, collaborators shipped samples as frozen whole blood, isolated PBMCs, or DNA extracted from either of those sample types. What the study reported, not specific to this receptor: How much clinical and demographic metadata was included differed by source and by participant, and the metadata was provided uncurated.

In regard to this clone: No cognate antigen has been identified for it. Within one base of it there is no much larger clone, and no base qualities were kept.

The source material was peripheral blood. This receptor was identified in a woman aged 60-75 years with acute or convalescent COVID-19.

The DNA sequence follows: TGCGCCAGCAGCCAAGCGGCTCGGGACTTAAGCTCCTACGAGCAGTACTTC. The encoded protein is CASSQAARDLSSYEQYF. The chain is made from TRBV4-3 and TRBJ2-7; matching of 6 bases hints at TRBD2 as the D gene. The CDR1 and CDR2 encoded by the germline V gene are LGHNA and YSLEER. Trimming removed 1 base from V and 0 bases from J, leaving 16 bases between the germline ends. The CDR3 has 17 amino acids, counting the end cysteine and phenylalanine. CDR3 DNA is the only sequence kept; it has 51 bases, read in frame from the first base.